Below are 26 T cell receptor beta chains sequenced from a single sample in a study of T-cell reconstitution after alpha-beta-depleted transplantation in children. Preparing the TCRbeta library involved the use of unique molecular identifiers. From the PCR reads, TCRdb called clonotypes with MiXCR, one entry per CDR3 protein. The sample records 400,000 to 550,000 distinct CDR3 sequences, over 9.5% being singletons. Source: PBMCs, taken before TCRalphabeta/CD19-depleted stem cell transplant. Receptors were obtained from a child between 2 and 9 years old with inherited bone marrow failure, due to receive a stem cell transplant.

This clonotype was picked up many times. The V call is TRBV10-2, the J call TRBJ2-1; D is perhaps TRBD1 (5 bases). Trimming removed 3 bases from V and 0 bases from J, with 12 bases in between. CDR1 is WSHSY and CDR2 is SAAADI in the germline V gene. The CDR3 is made up of 16 amino acids. Written as DNA, the CDR3 is TGCGCCAGCAGTGACCCCATGGGGCGCTCCTACAATGAGCAGTTCTTC. It yields the protein CASSDPMGRSYNEQFF.

The chain recombines TRBV2 with TRBJ1-2, with 12 bases fitting TRBD1. The CDR3 has 16 residues. In germline, CDR1 is SNHLY, CDR2 FYNNEI. V lost 3 bases, J lost 4 bases, and 6 bases stayed unmatched. CDR3 in amino acids: CASSDLVGQGAYGYTF. CDR3 nucleotide sequence: TGTGCCAGCAGTGATCTGGTGGGACAGGGGGCCTATGGCTACACCTTC. The whole variable domain, filled in from reference TRBV2 and TRBJ1-2, reads EPEVTQTPSHQVTQMGQEVILRCVPISNHLYFYWYRQILGQKVEFLVSFYNNEISEKSEIFDDQFSVERPDGSNFTLKIRSTKLEDSAMYFCASSDLVGQGAYGYTFGSGTRLTVV.

This clonotype has a count of ten or more. V and J are TRBV5-1 and TRBJ2-2; D perhaps matches TRBD1 (6 bases). V was trimmed by 6 bases and J by 2 bases, leaving 17 bases between them. Germline V gene data show CDR1 as SGHRS and CDR2 as YFSETQ. This CDR3 is built from 16 residues. The CDR3: CASTLEPQGNTGELFF. The CDR3 bases are TGCGCCAGCACCCTGGAACCACAGGGTAACACCGGGGAGCTGTTTTTT.

At least ten counts were recorded for this clonotype. DNA for the CDR3: TGCGCCAGCAGCTTGGGACTAGCGGATTACAATGAGCAGTTCTTC. It yields the protein CASSLGLADYNEQFF. V gene TRBV5-1 combines with J gene TRBJ2-1, with 9 bases aligning to TRBD2. The CDR3 covers 15 residues. V lost 0 bases, J lost 4 bases, and 2 bases stayed unmatched. Germline V gene lookup returns CDR1 SGHRS and CDR2 YFSETQ.

This clonotype appeared a few times. V is TRBV7-9 and J is TRBJ1-6; 7 bases match TRBD1. V trimming: 5 bases; J trimming: 9 bases; junction bases outside the gene matches: 16. Germline V gives CDR1 SEHNR, CDR2 FQNEAQ (reference sequence). This CDR3 has 17 residues. CDR3 protein: CASSPSGLQGFGSPLHF. CDR3 DNA sequence: TGTGCCAGCAGCCCTAGTGGCCTACAGGGGTTTGGTTCACCCCTCCACTTT.

This clonotype was seen at least ten times. V usage is TRBV5-5 and J usage is TRBJ2-2, with D unclear. The CDR3 length is 15 residues. CDR1 SGHKS and CDR2 YYEKEE come from the germline V gene (reference sequence). Trimming removed 0 bases at V and 7 bases at J, with 13 bases between. CDR3 bases: TGTGCCAGCAGCTTGGAGCTGAGGATGGGCGGGGAGCTGTTTTTT. This sequence encodes CASSLELRMGGELFF. Complete variable domain (other parts from reference TRBV5-5 and TRBJ2-2): DAGVTQSPTHLIKTRGQQVTLRCSPISGHKSVSWYQQVLGQGPQFIFQYYEKEERGRGNFPDRFSARQFPNYSSELNVNALLLGDSALYLCASSLELRMGGELFFGEGSRLTVL.

This clonotype was recorded at least ten times. The chain recombines TRBV6-5 with TRBJ2-7; D uncertain. Trimming stripped 6 bases from V and 5 bases from J, with 23 bases between. This CDR3 is built from 16 residues. Per the germline V gene, CDR1 is MNHEY and CDR2 is SVGAGI. In nucleotides, the CDR3 is TGTGCCAGCAGACACTCCCGGACCCCCGGAAAGAACGAGCAGTACTTC. Amino acid sequence: CASRHSRTPGKNEQYF.

J is TRBJ2-7 and V is TRBV29-1; D possibly corresponds to TRBD2 (6 bases). CDR3 length: 12 residues. The germline V gene encodes CDR1 SQVTM and CDR2 ANQGSEA. Trimming took 6 bases from V and 2 from J, leaving 11 bases between them. The CDR3 nucleotides read TGCAGCGTCGGGACTCGTACCTACGAGCAGTACTTC. Translating it yields CSVGTRTYEQYF.

The table lists this clonotype with a few counts. J is TRBJ2-5 and V is TRBV27, with D tentatively TRBD1 or TRBD2 (6 bases each). Germline V lookup: CDR1 MNHEY, CDR2 SMNVEV (reference sequence). This CDR3 is built from 16 residues. The V end was cut by 3 bases, the J end by 5 bases, with 19 bases between. In DNA form, the CDR3 reads TGTGCCAGCAGTTTGGTAGGGGGGCCCCGGTATGAGACCCAGTACTTC. This codes for CASSLVGGPRYETQYF.

V gene TRBV7-2 combines with J gene TRBJ1-5; D ambiguous. This CDR3 has 13 residues. V was pared by 3 bases and J by 4 bases, with 7 bases between. Germline values: CDR1 SGHTA, CDR2 FQGNSA. The CDR3 DNA reads as TGTGCCAGCAGCTTCAGGTATAATCAGCCCCAGCATTTT. Its translation is CASSFRYNQPQHF.

This clonotype was seen a handful of times. The chain employs TRBV29-1 and TRBJ2-2; perhaps TRBD2 as D (6 bases). From germline, CDR1 is SQVTM and CDR2 ANQGSEA. V gave up 4 bases and J gave up 5 bases, with 17 bases separating them. This CDR3 is 15 amino acids long. The CDR3 is CSVGSLAEETGELFF. CDR3 bases: TGCAGCGTTGGCAGCTTAGCGGAGGAGACCGGGGAGCTGTTTTTT.

This clonotype was seen only a few times. The CDR3 DNA is TGTGCCAGCAGCTTAGGGTCGACAGGTACCTACAATGAGCAGTTCTTC. Encoded protein: CASSLGSTGTYNEQFF. V gene TRBV7-9 combines with J gene TRBJ2-1, with TRBD1 as a possible D gene (6 bases). Trimming stripped 1 base from V and 2 bases from J, with 12 bases between. Germline CDR1 and CDR2: SEHNR and FQNEAQ (reference sequence). The CDR3 length is 16 residues.

At least ten counts were recorded for this clonotype. This rearrangement joins TRBV27 to TRBJ1-5; D remains ambiguous. This CDR3 has 14 amino acids. V was trimmed by 2 bases and J by 4 bases, leaving 9 bases between them. In germline, CDR1 is MNHEY, CDR2 SMNVEV (reference sequence). CDR3 protein: CASSLTGSNQPQHF. The CDR3 DNA is TGTGCCAGCAGTTTAACGGGCAGTAATCAGCCCCAGCATTTT.

This clonotype was seen many times. This chain connects TRBV27 to TRBJ2-3; 8 nucleotides agree with TRBD1. CDR1 MNHEY and CDR2 SMNVEV come from the germline V gene (reference sequence). CDR3 length: 14 residues. Trimming took 4 bases from V and 6 from J; bases not matched to a gene: 6. CDR3 DNA sequence: TGTGCCAGCAGTTCCAGGACAGGGACGGATACGCAGTATTTT. It codes for CASSSRTGTDTQYF.

Ten or more counts support this clonotype. The genes are TRBV5-1 and TRBJ1-2, with 7 positions matching TRBD1. Losses at the gene ends were 4 bases for V and 8 bases for J; bases not matched to a gene: 8. Germline assignment: CDR1 SGHRS and CDR2 YFSETQ. The CDR3 consists of 13 residues. This chain's CDR3 is CASSEGTAWGYTF. CDR3 DNA: TGCGCCAGCAGCGAAGGGACAGCTTGGGGCTACACCTTC.

This clonotype was recorded at least ten times. V is TRBV9 and J is TRBJ2-7; 7 bases align to TRBD2. The CDR3 consists of 15 residues. V shed 4 bases and J 3 bases; nucleotides not matched to a gene: 10. Germline V gene lookup returns CDR1 SGDLS and CDR2 YYNGEE. The CDR3 DNA reads TGTGCCAGCAGCCCCCGGGCGGGAGTGATCTACGAGCAGTACTTC. The encoded protein is CASSPRAGVIYEQYF.

This clonotype was seen only a few times. J is TRBJ2-3 and V is TRBV24-1; 7 bases align to TRBD1. Unmatched junction bases numbered 11, after V lost 4 bases and J lost 11 bases. Germline CDR1 KGHDR, CDR2 SFDVKD. The CDR3 is 14 residues long. CDR3: CATSDHTGVGVQYF. CDR3 nucleotide sequence: TGTGCCACCAGTGACCATACAGGGGTGGGAGTGCAGTATTTT.

The chain combines TRBV4-1 with TRBJ2-1; no reliable D call. CDR1 and CDR2 from the germline V gene are MGHRA and YSYEKL. The CDR3 covers 17 residues. V lost 0 bases, J lost 7 bases, and 19 bases lay in between. This chain's CDR3 is CASSQDARFVAPNEQFF. The CDR3 DNA reads TGCGCCAGCAGCCAAGATGCCCGCTTCGTGGCCCCTAATGAGCAGTTCTTC.

This clonotype was counted at least ten times. The chain links TRBV4-3 to TRBJ2-7; TRBD1 agrees at 9 bases. The V and J ends lost 1 base and 7 bases, in that order; junction bases with no gene match: 5. Germline CDR1 reads LGHNA; CDR2 reads YSLEER. The CDR3 runs to 14 residues. CDR3 in amino acids: CASSQGTGVREQYF. In DNA form, the CDR3 reads TGCGCCAGCAGCCAAGGGACAGGGGTGCGGGAGCAGTACTTC.

This chain uses TRBV7-9 with TRBJ1-3; a weak D match, TRBD1 (5 bases). Trimming took 3 bases from V and 0 from J, leaving 12 bases between them. CDR1 is SEHNR, CDR2 FQNEAQ, per germline (reference sequence). The CDR3 runs to 16 residues. The CDR3 DNA sequence: TGTGCCAGCAGCTTCCTAGACAGCTACTCTGGAAACACCATATATTTT. Protein: CASSFLDSYSGNTIYF.

This clonotype was detected a few times. The CDR3: CASSLGLAGGGQETQYF. CDR3 coding DNA: TGCGCCAGCAGCTTAGGACTAGCGGGAGGTGGACAAGAGACCCAGTACTTC. V usage is TRBV5-1 and J usage is TRBJ2-5, with 14 bases matching TRBD2. Germline assignment: CDR1 SGHRS and CDR2 YFSETQ. The CDR3 is 17 residues long. J was trimmed by 2 bases and V by 2 bases; bases with no gene match: 5.

Comments on this clonotype: This may come from a read error, since a much larger clone is one base off. V gene TRBV12-3 or TRBV12-4 combines with J gene TRBJ2-4; a weak D match, TRBD1 (5 bases). CDR3 length equals 11 residues. Trimming took off 8 bases at V and 12 bases at J, with 14 bases between the two ends. This CDR3 reads CASGKRDSQYF. CDR3 nucleotides: TGTGCCAGCGGTAAGAGAGACAGTCAGTACTTC.

This clonotype was recorded at least ten times. J is TRBJ2-7 and V is TRBV20-1; tentatively, D is TRBD2 (5 bases). CDR1 is DFQATT and CDR2 is SNEGSKA in the germline V gene (reference sequence). The CDR3 loop spans 13 amino acids. V lost 6 bases, J lost 2 bases, and 14 bases lay in between. DNA of the CDR3: TGCAGTGCCAAGGGTCGGGAACCCTACGAGCAGTACTTC. Protein: CSAKGREPYEQYF.

This clonotype was observed a handful of times. V usage is TRBV18 and J usage is TRBJ2-3, with TRBD2 matching 10 bases. Germline CDR1 reads KGHSH; CDR2 reads LQKENI. This CDR3 spans 18 amino acids. V dropped 2 bases and J dropped 3; count of bases not matched to a gene: 11. CDR3 sequence reads: CASSPTTSGKGGTDTQYF. The CDR3 bases are TGTGCCAGCTCACCAACTACTAGCGGGAAGGGAGGGACAGATACGCAGTATTTT.

Ten or more counts support this clonotype. The junction departs from germline at one end; a sequencing error may be responsible. This sequence joins TRBV5-1 and TRBJ2-1, with 11 bases that match TRBD2. The CDR3 extends over 15 amino acids. Germline assignment: CDR1 SGHRS and CDR2 YFSETQ. CDR3 nucleotides: TGTGCCAGCAGCTCCGGGACTAGCGGTTACAATGAGCAGTTCTTC. Translating gives CASSSGTSGYNEQFF.

This clonotype has at least ten counts. This chain connects TRBV7-9 to TRBJ2-7; no reliable D call. V was clipped by 5 bases and J by 6 bases, with 11 bases between them. From germline, CDR1 is SEHNR and CDR2 FQNEAQ (reference sequence). CDR3 length equals 12 residues. The CDR3, as DNA: TGTGCCAGCAGCCCCCTATCGGGCGAGCAGTACTTC. It yields the protein CASSPLSGEQYF.